These T cell receptor beta chains were read from a single sample in a study of blood T cell repertoires in COVID-19. Assay used: immunoSEQ multiplex PCR; TCRdb lists only in-frame clones, some missing. The sample carries about 48,000 clones, approximately 88% recorded once. Sequencing was done on a sample of peripheral blood. These receptors were obtained from a man between 65 and 85 years old with acute or convalescent COVID-19. CDR3s include the opening cysteine and the closing phenylalanine or tryptophan. The D gene is left open where the match is weak. For some rows the clone size is stated as once, few or many, or as a class when expanded; others skip it.

abundance | d_gene | j_gene | v_gene | CDR3aa | CDR3nt
few | TRBD1 | TRBJ2-2 | TRBV28 | CASSPQGHRGGNTGELFF | TGTGCCAGCAGTCCACAAGGCCACAGGGGTGGGAACACCGGGGAGCTGTTTTTT
- | TRBD1 | TRBJ1-4 | TRBV30 | CACQTGGGEKLFF | TGTGCCTGTCAAACAGGGGGTGGTGAAAAACTGTTTTTT
few | TRBD1 | TRBJ1-2 | TRBV5-1 | CASSPGGQATNGYTF | TGCGCCAGCAGCCCGGGGGGACAGGCCACGAATGGCTACACCTTC
- | TRBD1 | TRBJ2-7 | TRBV19 | CASRAGTGSYEQYF | TGTGCCAGTAGGGCCGGGACAGGCTCCTACGAGCAGTACTTC
- | - | TRBJ2-2 | TRBV6-2/TRBV6-3 | CASSPRITGELFF | TGTGCCAGCAGCCCGAGGATTACCGGGGAGCTGTTTTTT
few | TRBD1 | TRBJ1-1 | TRBV19 | CASSGGPGQGALNTEAFF | TGTGCCAGTAGTGGGGGCCCGGGACAGGGGGCCTTGAACACTGAAGCTTTCTTT
- | - | TRBJ2-5 | TRBV5-1 | CASSSRGQETQYF | TGCGCCAGCAGCTCCCGGGGACAAGAGACCCAGTACTTC
- | - | TRBJ1-1 | TRBV4-3 | CASSQDRLNTEAFF | TGCGCCAGCAGCCAAGACAGGTTGAACACTGAAGCTTTCTTT
- | - | TRBJ1-1 | TRBV6-5 | CASSYRQGMNTEAFF | TGTGCCAGCAGTTACCGCCAGGGCATGAACACTGAAGCTTTCTTT
- | - | TRBJ1-5 | TRBV27 | CASSPGHEVPQHF | TGTGCCAGCAGTCCGGGACACGAGGTGCCCCAGCATTTT
- | TRBD1 | TRBJ1-1 | TRBV18 | CASSPQGAQRYTEAFF | TGTGCCAGCTCACCACAGGGGGCCCAGAGGTACACTGAAGCTTTCTTT
- | - | TRBJ2-5 | TRBV5-4 | CASSLDFQETQYF | TGTGCCAGCAGCTTGGACTTTCAAGAGACCCAGTACTTC
- | TRBD1 | TRBJ2-7 | TRBV7-2 | CASSLRGQVSHEQYF | TGTGCCAGCAGCTTACGGGGACAGGTATCCCACGAGCAGTACTTC
- | - | TRBJ1-2 | TRBV9 | CASSVARSGGWRYTF | TGTGCCAGCAGCGTAGCCCGCTCGGGGGGGTGGAGGTACACCTTC
- | - | TRBJ1-4 | TRBV10-2 | CASQEPSAGKEKLFF | TGCGCCAGCCAAGAACCGTCGGCAGGGAAGGAAAAACTGTTTTTT
- | - | TRBJ1-1 | TRBV10-3 | CAISEADGFEAFF | TGTGCCATCAGTGAGGCCGACGGGTTTGAAGCTTTCTTT
few | - | TRBJ2-1 | TRBV11-2 | CASSPSFLQEQFF | TGTGCCAGCAGCCCCTCTTTTTTACAGGAGCAGTTCTTC
- | - | TRBJ2-7 | TRBV27 | CASSLRADLGHEQYF | TGTGCCAGCAGTTTACGAGCGGACCTTGGGCACGAGCAGTACTTC
- | TRBD1 | TRBJ1-1 | TRBV5-4 | CASSSTGQGSTEAFF | TGTGCCAGCAGCTCGACGGGACAGGGGAGCACTGAAGCTTTCTTT
- | TRBD1 | TRBJ1-3 | TRBV10-3 | CAIRPTGALGNTIYF | TGTGCCATCAGGCCGACAGGGGCTCTTGGAAACACCATATATTTT
- | - | TRBJ1-6 | TRBV10-3 | CAIGSGDGPNSYNSPLHF | TGTGCCATCGGCTCGGGGGACGGCCCCAACTCCTATAATTCACCCCTCCACTTT
once | TRBD2 | TRBJ2-1 | TRBV7-2 | CASSFPPGREKFF | TGTGCCAGCAGCTTCCCCCCCGGGAGGGAAAAGTTCTTC